The 25 T cell receptor beta chains presented below share a single source sample, sequenced in a study of CD8+CD57+ T cells in acquired aplastic anemia (dated by TCRdb to between 2017 and 2018). TCRdb names Illumina HiSeq 2000 as the instrument used. Genomic DNA served as template for TCR beta VDJ combination and CDR3 sequence profiling. Using fastp at Q25 and MiXCR, TCRdb reprocessed the public reads and kept productive beta chains. For every CDR3 protein sequence, its rows merge into one entry that carries the most common genes and DNA. Present in this sample are some 190,000 distinct CDR3 sequences, less than 55% of which were seen just once. The top ten constitute approximately 2.9% of the sample. The sample taken for sequencing was sorted CD4+, CD8+, or CD8+CD57+ T cells (not recorded which) from PBMCs. These receptors all come from a human donor in good health.

The chain joins TRBV5-4 to TRBJ1-6; 8 bases align to TRBD1. CDR1 SGHNT and CDR2 YYREEE come from the germline V gene (reference sequence). This CDR3 has 14 amino acids. J gave up 10 bases and V 4 bases, and 7 bases lay outside the gene matches. The CDR3 is CASSQDRVGSPLHF. As DNA, the CDR3 is TGTGCCAGCAGCCAGGACAGGGTGGGGTCACCCCTCCACTTT.

The rearrangement links TRBV6-5 to TRBJ1-6; D is uncertain. The CDR3 totals 15 residues. CDR1 and CDR2 (germline): MNHEY, SVGAGI. V lost 0 bases and J lost 6, with 9 bases in between. The CDR3 nucleotides read TGTGCCAGCAGTTACTCCGGCCGGGTTAATTCACCCCTCCACTTT. Its translation is CASSYSGRVNSPLHF.

V usage is TRBV29-1 and J usage is TRBJ2-5; D possibly corresponds to TRBD1 (6 bases). CDR1 and CDR2 from the germline V gene are SQVTM and ANQGSEA. The CDR3 has 12 amino acids. V lost 8 bases and J lost 1, with 11 bases in between. CDR3 coding DNA: TGCAGCTCACGGACAGCCCAAGAGACCCAGTACTTC. Translating gives CSSRTAQETQYF.

CDR3 sequence (DNA): TGTGCCACCGGCTCCGGGACAGGCAGCAATCAGCCCCAGCATTTT. Its translation: CATGSGTGSNQPQHF. The gene calls are TRBV24-1 and TRBJ1-5, with TRBD1 identical over 8 bases. The CDR3 length is 15 residues. After removal of 9 bases from V and 1 base from J, the junction contained 7 bases not matched to a gene. Per germline, CDR1 KGHDR and CDR2 SFDVKD.

This chain joins TRBV11-2 and TRBJ2-1; TRBD1 might be the D (8 bases). The V gene's germline CDR1 is SGHAT and CDR2 FQNNGV. Trimming left V 5 bases short and J 0 bases short, with 17 bases between. The CDR3 totals 17 residues. The CDR3 here is CASSPGQGGYSYNEQFF. DNA of the CDR3: TGTGCCAGCAGCCCCGGACAGGGAGGGTACTCCTACAATGAGCAGTTCTTC. Using reference TRBV11-2 and TRBJ2-1 for the parts outside the CDR3, the full variable domain is EAGVAQSPRYKIIEKRQSVAFWCNPISGHATLYWYQQILGQGPKLLIQFQNNGVVDDSQLPKDRFSAERLKGVDSTLKIQPAKLEDSAVYLCASSPGQGGYSYNEQFFGPGTRLTVL.

As for this clonotype: A much larger clonotype is one base distant, so this may be a read error. The chain has TRBV7-3 and TRBJ2-1; weak D call: TRBD2 (6 bases). Trimming took 2 bases from V and 12 from J, leaving 20 bases between them. The CDR3 runs to 15 residues. Germline V gene data show CDR1 as SGHTA and CDR2 as FQGTGA. CDR3 loop: CASSLVSSPGVLQFF. CDR3 in DNA: TGTGCCAGCAGCTTAGTATCTAGCCCGGGGGTTCTGCAGTTCTTC.

This clonotype has at least ten counts. This chain uses TRBV20-1 with TRBJ2-1, with no clear D. This CDR3 is 12 amino acids long. Germline CDR1 is DFQATT and CDR2 is SNEGSKA (reference sequence). The V end lost 3 bases, the J end lost 10 bases, and 13 bases lay between the germline ends. The CDR3 is CSASQPTDEQFF. The CDR3, as DNA: TGCAGTGCTAGCCAGCCCACGGACGAGCAGTTCTTC.

This clonotype was found a few times. This chain joins TRBV30 and TRBJ1-1; no definite D call. CDR3 length: 14 amino acids. The V and J ends lost 2 bases and 4 bases respectively, with 14 bases between them. Germline V lookup: CDR1 GTSNPN, CDR2 SVGIG (reference sequence). For the CDR3, the DNA is TGTGCCTGGAGTAAGGGCAGCTGGGGCACTGAAGCTTTCTTT. Amino acids: CAWSKGSWGTEAFF. The complete variable domain, with remaining parts taken from reference TRBV30 and TRBJ1-1, reads SQTIHQWPATLVQPVGSPLSLECTVEGTSNPNLYWYRQAAGRGLQLLFYSVGIGQISSEVPQNLSASRPQDRQFILSSKKLLLSDSGFYLCAWSKGSWGTEAFFGQGTRLTVV.

To note about this clonotype: A single base separates this from a much larger clone, so it may be a read error. The V call is TRBV25-1, the J call TRBJ2-7, with D hard to call. The CDR3 consists of 14 residues. V lost 7 bases to trimming and J lost 1 base, with 14 bases between them. Germline CDR1 and CDR2: MGHDK and SYGVNS. DNA for the CDR3: TGTGCCAGCACCCCACCGGGCCAGTCCTACGAGCAGTACTTC. Protein sequence: CASTPPGQSYEQYF.

In this sample, this clonotype turned up many times. The CDR3 is CSARDFEGGLFDEQYF. DNA for the CDR3: TGCAGTGCTAGGGACTTCGAGGGGGGGCTTTTCGACGAGCAGTACTTC. This chain joins TRBV20-1 and TRBJ2-7; D may be TRBD2 (7 bases). The CDR3 spans 16 residues. Per germline, CDR1 DFQATT and CDR2 SNEGSKA (reference sequence). V lost 3 bases and J 5 bases, leaving 23 bases between the germline ends.

This clonotype has just a few counts. The chain employs TRBV15 and TRBJ2-5; TRBD2 is a possible D gene (6 bases). With 0 bases removed from V and 5 bases from J, the gap between germline ends came to 16 bases. Germline V gene data show CDR1 as LNHNV and CDR2 as YYDKDF (reference sequence). This CDR3 has 16 amino acids. The CDR3, as DNA: TGTGCCACCAGCAGAGATTGGCGGGACGGTCGGGAGACCCAGTACTTC. It codes for CATSRDWRDGRETQYF.

The chain is built from TRBV20-1 and TRBJ1-5, with D unclear. The CDR3 extends over 15 amino acids. Trimming took 6 bases from V and 0 from J, leaving 15 bases between them. The germline V gene encodes CDR1 DFQATT and CDR2 SNEGSKA (reference sequence). The CDR3 bases are TGCAGTGCCGCTGTAGGCCACGGTAGCAATCAGCCCCAGCATTTT. Translating gives CSAAVGHGSNQPQHF.

The chain carries TRBV4-3 and TRBJ2-2; no firm D call. Germline CDR1 LGHNA, CDR2 YSLEER. V lost 5 bases, J lost 1 base, and 14 bases lay in between. CDR3 length: 16 residues. The CDR3 loop is CASSLDFVKNTGELFF. Here the CDR3 DNA reads TGCGCCAGCAGCTTAGATTTCGTAAAGAACACCGGGGAGCTGTTTTTT.

The V gene is TRBV20-1, the J gene TRBJ1-5, with D unresolved. Germline CDR1 DFQATT, CDR2 SNEGSKA (reference sequence). The CDR3 is made up of 12 amino acids. Trimming pared 0 bases from V and 6 bases from J, leaving 6 bases between. The CDR3 coding sequence is TGCAGTGCTAGAGATGGAGTTCAGCCCCAGCATTTT. This sequence encodes CSARDGVQPQHF.

This clonotype occurred a few times. The CDR3 nucleotides are TGTGCCAGTAGTCTCCTGGGCGACCAAGAGACCCAGTACTTC. It translates to CASSLLGDQETQYF. V and J are TRBV19 and TRBJ2-5, with D unclear. V lost 5 bases and J 0 bases, leaving 10 bases between the germline ends. CDR1 and CDR2 (germline): LNHDA, SQIVND (reference sequence). The CDR3 spans 14 residues.

The V and J genes are TRBV19 and TRBJ2-3; D may correspond to TRBD1 or TRBD2 (6 bases each). Trimming removed 6 bases from V and 12 bases from J, with 19 bases in between. Germline CDR1 and CDR2: LNHDA and SQIVND (reference sequence). The CDR3 covers 13 residues. This CDR3 is CASRPAGQGPQYF. CDR3 DNA sequence: TGTGCCAGTAGGCCGGCGGGACAAGGCCCCCAGTATTTT.

This clonotype showed up just a few times. This sequence joins TRBV6-2 or TRBV6-3 and TRBJ1-1; possibly TRBD1 for D (5 bases). With 2 bases removed from V and 2 bases from J, the gap between germline ends came to 12 bases. CDR3 length equals 15 residues. Germline V gene lookup returns CDR1 MNHEY and CDR2 SVGEGT. The CDR3 DNA sequence: TGTGCCAGCAGTTACGGTGGGCAGGGTAACACTGAAGCTTTCTTT. This encodes CASSYGGQGNTEAFF.

The chain employs TRBV25-1 and TRBJ2-1; 7 nucleotides align to TRBD2. J was trimmed by 14 bases and V by 4 bases; bases with no gene match: 11. Germline V lookup: CDR1 MGHDK, CDR2 SYGVNS. CDR3 size: 13 residues. The CDR3 spells CASSVHGGREEFF. CDR3 coding DNA: TGTGCCAGCAGTGTCCACGGGGGGAGGGAGGAGTTCTTC.

Comment on this clonotype: The junction and the germline gene differ at one end; a read error may be behind it. The V gene is TRBV15, the J gene TRBJ1-2, with 7 bases aligning to TRBD1. Germline CDR1 is LNHNV and CDR2 is YYDKDF (reference sequence). The CDR3 covers 14 residues. CDR3 bases: TGTGCCACCAGCAGTGAACAGGGGTGGCGGGGCTACGCCTTC. This gives the protein CATSSEQGWRGYAF.

The rearrangement uses TRBV7-9 and TRBJ2-7, with 8 bases lining up with TRBD2. Germline CDR1 and CDR2: SEHNR and FQNEAQ (reference sequence). This CDR3 has 14 residues. V lost 3 bases, J lost 0 bases, and 1 base stayed unmatched. In DNA, the CDR3 is TGTGCCAGCAGCTTGACTAGCGCCTCCTACGAGCAGTACTTC. It encodes CASSLTSASYEQYF. The full variable domain, in which reference TRBV7-9 and TRBJ2-7 provide the parts outside the CDR3, is DTGVSQNPRHKITKRGQNVTFRCDPISEHNRLYWYRQTLGQGPEFLTYFQNEAQLEKSRLLSDRFSAERPKGSFSTLEIQRTEQGDSAMYLCASSLTSASYEQYFGPGTRLTVT.

This clonotype was observed a few times. V usage is TRBV2 and J usage is TRBJ2-3, with a possible D match to TRBD1 (6 bases). This CDR3 spans 13 amino acids. Deletions cut 3 bases from V and 6 bases from J, with 10 bases between. Germline CDR1 is SNHLY and CDR2 is FYNNEI. In nucleotides, the CDR3 is TGTGCCAGCAGTGACAGGGGTGGGGATACGCAGTATTTT. Translated: CASSDRGGDTQYF.

This clonotype was observed at least ten times. The gene calls are TRBV6-6 and TRBJ2-1, with TRBD2 matching over 12 bases. The CDR3 runs 15 residues. Per germline, CDR1 MNHNY and CDR2 SVGAGI (reference sequence). The J segment lost 5 bases and the V segment lost 2 bases, leaving 1 base of the junction unmatched. The CDR3 loop reads CASSYLAGGNNEQFF. CDR3 coding DNA: TGTGCCAGCAGTTACCTAGCGGGAGGGAACAATGAGCAGTTCTTC.

Worth noting for this clonotype: Being one base from a much bigger clone, this may be a read error. The chain joins TRBV19 to TRBJ2-3; tentative D call: TRBD2 (6 bases). Germline lookup yields CDR1 LNHDA and CDR2 SQIVND (reference sequence). The CDR3 sequence is 15 residues long. The CDR3 spells CANSISGVITDTQYF. In DNA, the CDR3 is TGTGCCAATAGTATCTCGGGAGTAATCACAGATACGCAGTATTTT.

This clonotype was recorded at least ten times. The V gene is TRBV7-3, the J gene TRBJ2-1; D not certain. Trimming cost V 4 bases and J 5 bases, with 9 bases left between them. This CDR3 has 13 amino acids. CDR1 and CDR2 from the germline V gene are SGHTA and FQGTGA. DNA for the CDR3: TGTGCCAGCAGCTCCCCCCACAACAATGAGCAGTTCTTC. Translating gives CASSSPHNNEQFF.

This clonotype occurred many times. The CDR3 DNA sequence: TGCAGTGCTAGAGATTGGAGAAGTAATGAGCAGTTCTTC. It is translated as CSARDWRSNEQFF. The chain uses TRBV20-1 and TRBJ2-1; no firm D call. Germline CDR1 and CDR2: DFQATT and SNEGSKA (reference sequence). V gave up 0 bases and J gave up 7 bases, with 10 bases separating them. The CDR3 extends over 13 amino acids.